This T cell receptor (beta chain) was found in a study of T-cell memory formation after mild COVID-19. Regarding the study as a whole: While clones contracting from day 15 to 85 were balanced between CD4 and CD8, later expanders leaned CD4+. Among contracting clones, CD4+ were mainly CM/EM and CD8+ enriched in EMRA.

The CDR3 is 16 residues long. With V trimmed by 5 bases and J by 1 base, 8 bases remained unmatched. Germline CDR1 KGHDR, CDR2 SFDVKD. Constant-segment primers were used for 5'RACE, and the resulting TCR alpha and TCR beta cDNA libraries carried sample barcodes and UMIs. TCRdb redid the calling of the 5' RACE reads with MiXCR, one entry per CDR3 protein. The sample holds approximately 500,000 distinct CDR3 sequences, more than 20% seen once. Regarding this clonotype: Its target is unknown.

This sequence was found in an adult woman who had mild COVID-19 (a few samples of this study predate the infection). Cell type and time point are not known. The material sequenced was PBMCs or a T cell subset sorted from them (not recorded which). The J gene is TRBJ2-3, the V gene TRBV24-1; 7 bases fit TRBD1. This CDR3 reads CATSAGRGFGTDTQYF. The DNA for the CDR3 is TGTGCCACCAGTGCCGGCAGGGGGTTTGGCACAGATACGCAGTATTTT.